This T cell receptor beta chain is drawn from a study of T cell responses to AZD1222 COVID-19 vaccine. About the research overall: Second doses that came at about 4 or about 12 weeks were put together.

The assay was immunoSEQ multiplex PCR, and TCRdb's table has in-frame clones only and misses some. The table includes around 62,000 clones, 70% to 90% detected once. Study-level findings and limits: Researchers took repertoire samples only after the peak T cell response had come. Donors in the cohort were predominantly white British and more often female, and clonal diversity was possibly underestimated. After two AZD1222 doses, spike-specific TCR breadth and depth rose versus day 0.

This CDR3 is built from 13 residues. Germline CDR1 MNHEY, CDR2 SVGEGT. V lost 3 bases to trimming and J lost 4 bases, with 8 bases between them. For this clone: Its matching antigen is unknown.

The rearrangement uses TRBV6-2 or TRBV6-3 and TRBJ2-3, with D uncertain. The starting material was peripheral blood, obtained on day 0 of AZD1222 vaccination. The source is an adult in good health. CDR3 coding DNA: TGTGCCAGCAGTTATTACGAGGCAGATACGCAGTATTTT. It translates to CASSYYEADTQYF.